This T cell receptor (beta chain) was sequenced during a study of blood T cell repertoires in COVID-19. Study overall: Sites in the United States, Italy and Spain provided acute and convalescent COVID-19 samples.

Authors' data handling: Cell counts per sample came from amplifying reference gene primers. Generated by immunoSEQ multiplex PCR, the TCRdb table keeps only in-frame clones and is missing some. That table supplies the V and J calls and clone size; D and trimming were determined from the DNA. The table records 99,000 or so clones, approximately 80% of them present only once. This clone showed up just a few times. V shed 5 bases and J shed 0 bases, with 20 bases lying between them. Germline V lookup: CDR1 SGHTA, CDR2 FQGNSA. This CDR3 contains 18 residues. The chain recombines TRBV7-2 with TRBJ2-1; D possibly corresponds to TRBD2 (5 bases). The sample taken for sequencing was peripheral blood. This clonotype was obtained from a woman aged 70-85 years with acute or convalescent COVID-19. The DNA for the CDR3 is TGTGCCAGCAGCCCCCGAGGTTTAGAGCGGCTCTCCTACAATGAGCAGTTCTTC. This gives the protein CASSPRGLERLSYNEQFF.